One and the same sample provided the 14 T cell receptor beta chains below, sequenced in a study of T cells in Graves' hyperthyroidism and ophthalmopathy. Amplified TCR beta CDR3 regions derived from RNA transcripts. A first-round RT-PCR of the TCR CDR3 used the HTBI primer set. TCRdb re-analysed the multiplex PCR reads in MiXCR, keeping a single row per CDR3 protein. The profile shows 300,000 to 400,000 distinct CDR3 sequences, approximately 15% of them singletons. Sequencing was carried out using blood. The receptors shown here come from a woman aged 55-69 years with Graves' hyperthyroidism.

In this sample, this clonotype turned up many times. This chain uses TRBV5-1 with TRBJ1-1; no reliable D call. V lost 1 base and J lost 3, with 16 bases in between. Germline loops: CDR1 SGHRS, CDR2 YFSETQ. The CDR3 is made up of 16 amino acids. Here the CDR3 reads CASSLQGNAVYTEAFF. CDR3 nucleotides: TGCGCCAGCAGCTTGCAAGGCAATGCAGTGTACACTGAAGCTTTCTTT.

This clonotype was seen repeatedly, ten times or more. The CDR3 sequence is CASSSTGSTDTQYF. The CDR3 DNA reads as TGTGCCAGCAGCTCTACAGGGTCAACAGATACGCAGTATTTT. The J gene is TRBJ2-3, the V gene TRBV13, with D possibly being TRBD1 (6 bases). This CDR3 is 14 amino acids long. Germline assignment: CDR1 PRHDT and CDR2 FYEKMQ (reference sequence). Trimming took off 4 bases at V and 3 bases at J, with 11 bases between the two ends. The whole variable domain, remainder taken from reference TRBV13 and TRBJ2-3, is AAGVIQSPRHLIKEKRETATLKCYPIPRHDTVYWYQQGPGQDPQFLISFYEKMQSDKGSIPDRFSAQQFSDYHSELNMSSLELGDSALYFCASSSTGSTDTQYFGPGTRLTVL.

This chain joins TRBV18 and TRBJ2-5; TRBD1 or TRBD2 may be the D gene (5 bases each). Germline assignment: CDR1 KGHSH and CDR2 LQKENI. The CDR3 runs 12 residues. V shed 0 bases and J shed 11 bases, with 10 bases lying between them. CDR3 amino acids: CASSPPQGPQYF. CDR3 in DNA: TGTGCCAGCTCACCACCGCAGGGACCGCAGTACTTC.

This clonotype was observed many times. V gene TRBV18 combines with J gene TRBJ2-1, with TRBD2 matching 10 bases. The CDR3 loop spans 17 amino acids. CDR1 and CDR2 from the germline V gene are KGHSH and LQKENI. Trimming cost V 2 bases and J 9 bases; bases outside gene matches: 13. The CDR3 loop is CASSPASSGSLGAEQFF. The CDR3 bases are TGTGCCAGCTCACCAGCTTCTAGCGGGAGTTTAGGGGCTGAGCAGTTCTTC.

This clonotype was picked up a small number of times. The chain has TRBV24-1 and TRBJ2-2, with D maybe TRBD1 (6 bases). Looked up from germline, CDR1 is KGHDR and CDR2 is SFDVKD. The V end was cut by 7 bases, the J end by 1 base, with 6 bases between. The CDR3 spans 13 residues. The CDR3 DNA is TGTGCCACCAGGACAGGGAACACCGGGGAGCTGTTTTTT. It translates to CATRTGNTGELFF.

This clonotype was found many times. V usage is TRBV2 and J usage is TRBJ2-5; D is ambiguous. Germline assignment: CDR1 SNHLY and CDR2 FYNNEI. Trimming cost V 1 base and J 5 bases, with 2 bases left between them. CDR3 length equals 11 residues. CDR3 region: CASSEGETQYF. In nucleotides, the CDR3 is TGTGCCAGCAGTGAAGGGGAGACCCAGTACTTC.

This clonotype was seen many times. V is TRBV6-1 and J is TRBJ1-2; D not resolved. With 5 bases removed from V and 7 bases from J, the gap between germline ends came to 17 bases. The CDR3 is made up of 14 amino acids. Germline V gives CDR1 MNHNS, CDR2 SASEGT. The CDR3 DNA reads TGTGCCAGCAGTTACTCTCTGGGGTTCTCTGGCTACACCTTC. This translates into CASSYSLGFSGYTF.

The J gene is TRBJ1-2, the V gene TRBV4-1, with D perhaps TRBD1 (6 bases). The CDR3 consists of 16 residues. V dropped 1 base and J dropped 6 bases, with 18 bases sitting between them. Germline V gives CDR1 MGHRA, CDR2 YSYEKL. The CDR3 nucleotides are TGCGCCAGCAGCCAAGTCACGCGTAGGGGGGGTGATGGCTACACCTTC. Encoded protein: CASSQVTRRGGDGYTF.

This clonotype appeared many times. The chain uses TRBV6-1 and TRBJ2-1; TRBD1 matches at 7 bases. Germline assignment: CDR1 MNHNS and CDR2 SASEGT. The V segment lost 6 bases and the J segment 6 bases; nucleotides outside the gene matches: 17. The CDR3 sequence is 17 residues long. The CDR3 protein is CASSETGTAKPPNEQFF. As DNA, the CDR3 is TGTGCCAGCAGCGAAACCGGGACAGCTAAGCCACCCAATGAGCAGTTCTTC.

This clonotype was counted many times. The rearrangement links TRBV5-1 to TRBJ2-1, with TRBD2 matching over 12 bases. The length of the CDR3 is 16 residues. The germline V gene has CDR1 SGHRS and CDR2 YFSETQ. V was clipped by 4 bases and J by 0 bases; unmatched bases: 2. CDR3 amino acids: CASSGLAGLSYNEQFF. The CDR3 DNA reads as TGCGCCAGCAGCGGACTAGCGGGGCTCTCCTACAATGAGCAGTTCTTC.

This clonotype was seen ten or more times. The CDR3 here is CASRLSSYNEQFF. DNA of the CDR3: TGTGCCAGCCGCCTAAGCTCCTACAATGAGCAGTTCTTC. This chain joins TRBV7-9 and TRBJ2-1; D not resolved. Between the trimmed V and J ends, which lost 8 bases and 0 bases, there was a span of 8 bases. This CDR3 is built from 13 residues. Germline V gives CDR1 SEHNR, CDR2 FQNEAQ (reference sequence).

This clonotype has just a few counts. The chain recombines TRBV20-1 with TRBJ1-5; unclear D gene. The CDR3 covers 14 residues. The germline CDR1 and CDR2 sequences are DFQATT and SNEGSKA (reference sequence). V was trimmed by 3 bases and J by 4 bases, leaving 13 bases between them. The DNA for the CDR3 is TGCAGTGCTAGTAGACAACAAGCAAATCAGCCCCAGCATTTT. Translated: CSASRQQANQPQHF.

The table lists this clonotype with many counts. The chain joins TRBV7-9 to TRBJ2-1; D gene unclear. CDR3 length: 13 amino acids. V was clipped by 5 bases and J by 4 bases, with 9 bases between them. Looked up from germline, CDR1 is SEHNR and CDR2 is FQNEAQ (reference sequence). This CDR3 reads CASSPGVYNEQFF. CDR3 nucleotides: TGTGCCAGCAGCCCGGGTGTATACAATGAGCAGTTCTTC.

This clonotype was counted a few times. The chain is built from TRBV20-1 and TRBJ2-3, with 7 bases that match TRBD2. Germline V gives CDR1 DFQATT, CDR2 SNEGSKA (reference sequence). This CDR3 is built from 17 residues. The V and J ends lost 4 bases and 4 bases, in that order; junction bases with no gene match: 17. CDR3 amino acids: CSATPPPLAGDPDTQYF. The CDR3 region has the DNA TGCAGTGCTACTCCTCCTCCCCTGGCGGGAGATCCAGATACGCAGTATTTT.